Presented here are 26 T cell receptor beta chains from one specimen sequenced in a study of T cells in Graves' hyperthyroidism and ophthalmopathy (dated by TCRdb to about 2019). Receptor libraries were prepared by multiplex PCR. The listed sequencing device is Illumina HiSeq 2000. The TCR beta CDR3 regions were amplified from RNA transcripts. The TCR CDR3 was subjected to a first round of RT-PCR using the HTBI primer set and the Qiagen OneStep RT-PCR kit. TCRdb took the public reads, trimmed them with fastp at Q25, ran MiXCR for clone calling and kept in-frame beta chains. A single entry per CDR3 protein holds the most common genes and DNA from its merged rows. Recorded for this sample are 200,000 to 250,000 distinct CDR3 sequences; approximately 24% of them occurred a single time. About 40% of the sample is taken by the ten largest. Sequenced: blood. The receptor source for this set is a woman aged 40 to 55 with Graves' ophthalmopathy.

The gene calls are TRBV12-5 and TRBJ1-1; TRBD1 is a possible D gene (6 bases). The CDR3 is 16 amino acids. V was cut by 4 bases and J by 0 bases, with 15 bases left in between. The V gene's germline CDR1 is LGHNT and CDR2 FRNRAP. CDR3 DNA sequence: TGTGCTAGTGGTTCAGATCGGGGGGGGCTGAACACTGAAGCTTTCTTT. Its protein is CASGSDRGGLNTEAFF.

The J gene is TRBJ2-7, the V gene TRBV6-1; 8 nucleotides match TRBD2. The trim removed 3 bases at V and 2 bases at J, leaving 9 bases unmatched. CDR1 and CDR2 from the germline V gene are MNHNS and SASEGT. This CDR3 spans 16 amino acids. CDR3 amino acids: CASSDKAGAKPYEQYF. CDR3 DNA sequence: TGTGCCAGCAGTGATAAAGCGGGGGCGAAACCCTACGAGCAGTACTTC.

Ten or more counts support this clonotype. V and J are TRBV28 and TRBJ2-7; 11 positions agree with TRBD2. The CDR3 is 15 amino acids. CDR1 MDHEN and CDR2 SYDVKM come from the germline V gene. Germline trimming cut 5 bases from V and 3 bases from J; bases unmatched to any gene: 6. CDR3 amino acids: CASSPTSGSGYEQYF. The CDR3 DNA sequence: TGTGCCAGCAGTCCCACTAGCGGGAGTGGCTACGAGCAGTACTTC.

At least ten counts were recorded for this clonotype. The gene calls are TRBV20-1 and TRBJ1-2; D unresolved. The V and J ends lost 0 bases and 4 bases respectively, with 9 bases between them. The CDR3 length is 13 residues. Germline V gene lookup returns CDR1 DFQATT and CDR2 SNEGSKA (reference sequence). CDR3 in DNA: TGCAGTGCTAGAGAGGCCGACTCCTATGGCTACACCTTC. Translating it yields CSAREADSYGYTF.

V is TRBV2 and J is TRBJ2-7; a weak D match, TRBD1 (6 bases). Trimming stripped 6 bases from V and 3 bases from J, with 15 bases between. Germline V gene lookup returns CDR1 SNHLY and CDR2 FYNNEI. There are 14 residues in the CDR3. The CDR3 DNA reads as TGTGCCAGCAGGACGGGACAAGGAATCTACGAGCAGTACTTC. Protein product: CASRTGQGIYEQYF.

J is TRBJ2-3 and V is TRBV4-3, with D perhaps TRBD2 (6 bases). Germline V gene data show CDR1 as LGHNA and CDR2 as YSLEER. The CDR3 runs to 17 residues. V lost 1 base, J lost 0 bases, and 14 bases lay in between. The chain's CDR3 is CASSQGMGGVSTDTQYF. CDR3 DNA: TGCGCCAGCAGCCAAGGAATGGGCGGGGTTAGCACAGATACGCAGTATTTT.

This clonotype was picked up many times. CDR3 sequence (DNA): TGTGCCAGCAGTTTTTCGGGGTTGAACACTGAAGCTTTCTTT. This codes for CASSFSGLNTEAFF. J is TRBJ1-1 and V is TRBV27; D remains ambiguous. Germline values: CDR1 MNHEY, CDR2 SMNVEV (reference sequence). Trimming removed 3 bases at V and 0 bases at J, with 8 bases between. The CDR3 is 14 residues long.

This clonotype was recorded at least ten times. The J gene is TRBJ2-2, the V gene TRBV2; 7 bases align to TRBD1. This CDR3 region has 14 residues. V dropped 0 bases and J dropped 6; count of bases not matched to a gene: 1. Germline V gene sequence: CDR1 SNHLY, CDR2 FYNNEI. This chain's CDR3 is CASSEARGPGELFF. CDR3 sequence (DNA): TGTGCCAGCAGTGAAGCGAGGGGGCCCGGGGAGCTGTTTTTT.

This clonotype was picked up many times. This sequence joins TRBV19 and TRBJ2-7, with 7 bases aligning to TRBD2. Germline CDR1 and CDR2: LNHDA and SQIVND (reference sequence). The CDR3 is 16 residues long. The J segment lost 0 bases and the V segment lost 4 bases, leaving 9 bases of the junction unmatched. The CDR3 here is CASSTSVAGPSYEQYF. CDR3 DNA sequence: TGTGCCAGTAGTACCTCCGTAGCGGGCCCCTCCTACGAGCAGTACTTC.

This clonotype was counted ten times or more. The rearrangement uses TRBV20-1 and TRBJ2-5; a possible D gene is TRBD1 (6 bases). CDR3 length: 17 amino acids. CDR1 and CDR2 from the germline V gene are DFQATT and SNEGSKA (reference sequence). With 3 bases removed from V and 3 bases from J, the gap between germline ends came to 23 bases. CDR3 loop: CSARGTGLLLLKETQYF. The CDR3 DNA reads TGCAGTGCTAGGGGAACAGGGCTACTCCTTTTAAAAGAGACCCAGTACTTC.

This clonotype has a count of ten or more. This chain connects TRBV19 to TRBJ2-7; 10 bases are shared with TRBD1. The CDR3 has 14 amino acids. V lost 6 bases to trimming and J lost 7 bases; unmatched junction nucleotides: 9. Looked up from germline, CDR1 is LNHDA and CDR2 is SQIVND (reference sequence). Here the CDR3 DNA reads TGTGCCAGTAGCCAACGACAGGGGGCTGGGGAGCAGTACTTC. Encoded protein: CASSQRQGAGEQYF. Full variable domain (rest looked up from reference TRBV19 and TRBJ2-7): DGGITQSPKYLFRKEGQNVTLSCEQNLNHDAMYWYRQDPGQGLRLIYYSQIVNDFQKGDIAEGYSVSREKKESFPLTVTSAQKNPTAFYLCASSQRQGAGEQYFGPGTRLTVT.

This clonotype appeared many times. This chain connects TRBV11-2 to TRBJ2-7, with TRBD2 identical over 9 bases. Germline CDR1 reads SGHAT; CDR2 reads FQNNGV. Trimming took 1 base from V and 0 from J; bases not matched to a gene: 4. The CDR3 loop spans 16 amino acids. CDR3 DNA: TGTGCCAGCAGCTTAGTAACTAGCGGGCCCTCCTACGAGCAGTACTTC. It translates to CASSLVTSGPSYEQYF.

In its sample, this clonotype was seen many times. This rearrangement joins TRBV10-3 to TRBJ2-4, with 12 bases that match TRBD2. This CDR3 spans 17 amino acids. CDR1 is ENHRY, CDR2 SYGVKD, per germline. Trimming cost V 2 bases and J 4 bases; bases outside gene matches: 6. CDR3 nucleotides: TGTGCCATCAGTGAGACCCGGACTAGCGGGGCGAAAAACATTCAGTACTTC. This sequence encodes CAISETRTSGAKNIQYF.

This clonotype was observed many times. The chain has TRBV5-1 and TRBJ1-6, with TRBD1 matching 7 bases. Germline CDR1 reads SGHRS; CDR2 reads YFSETQ. V was pared by 3 bases and J by 3 bases, with 6 bases of the junction left unmatched. The CDR3 length is 16 residues. The CDR3 loop reads CASSSETGNYNSPLHF. CDR3 coding DNA: TGCGCCAGCAGCTCGGAGACAGGGAACTATAATTCACCCCTCCACTTT.

This clonotype was detected only a few times. The chain links TRBV7-2 to TRBJ2-7; a weak D match, TRBD1 (6 bases). V gave up 4 bases and J gave up 6 bases, with 16 bases separating them. Germline CDR1 is SGHTA and CDR2 is FQGNSA. This CDR3 comprises 14 residues. The CDR3 is CASSSQGGAFEQYF. As DNA, the CDR3 is TGTGCCAGCAGCTCTCAAGGGGGTGCGTTCGAGCAGTACTTC.

This clonotype was picked up many times. This chain uses TRBV11-2 with TRBJ2-2, with no clear D. Germline CDR1 is SGHAT and CDR2 is FQNNGV. The CDR3 totals 13 residues. Trimming cost V 5 bases and J 4 bases, with 8 bases left between them. Here the CDR3 reads CASSPYLTGELFF. The CDR3 DNA reads as TGTGCCAGCAGCCCCTACCTCACCGGGGAGCTGTTTTTT.

This chain links TRBV28 with TRBJ2-7; 8 nucleotides agree with TRBD2. CDR1 MDHEN and CDR2 SYDVKM come from the germline V gene. The ends lost 6 bases at V and 1 base at J; junction bases unmatched: 8. This CDR3 has 15 amino acids. The CDR3 region is CASSSGLVRSYEQYF. The CDR3 DNA follows: TGTGCCAGCAGCTCGGGACTAGTGCGGTCCTACGAGCAGTACTTC.

This clonotype was counted between two and nine times. The chain carries TRBV30 and TRBJ1-2; D gene ambiguous. Trimming left V 6 bases short and J 4 bases short, with 12 bases between. Germline V gene lookup returns CDR1 GTSNPN and CDR2 SVGIG (reference sequence). CDR3 length: 12 amino acids. CDR3 protein: CACHSLPYGYTF. DNA of the CDR3: TGTGCCTGCCACAGCCTACCCTATGGCTACACCTTC.

This clonotype has at least ten counts. The chain recombines TRBV6-5 with TRBJ2-7; D may be TRBD1 (6 bases). Trimming left V 6 bases short and J 2 bases short, with 14 bases between. CDR1 MNHEY and CDR2 SVGAGI come from the germline V gene. There are 14 residues in the CDR3. In DNA form, the CDR3 reads TGTGCCAGCAGCCTTGGACAGATCCCCTACGAGCAGTACTTC. Translating gives CASSLGQIPYEQYF.

This clonotype was observed many times. A read error is possible here, since a much larger clone lies one base away. This chain joins TRBV25-1 and TRBJ2-7, with D possibly matching TRBD2 (5 bases). The CDR3 runs 13 residues. CDR1 is MGHDK and CDR2 is SYGVNS in the germline V gene. The CDR3 DNA reads as TGTGCCAGTGGGAGAGGAGAGAGGTACGAGCGGTACTTC. Translated, it gives CASGRGERYERYF.

This clonotype was seen many times. For the CDR3, the DNA is TGTGCCAGCAGCCAAGATTTTCAGGGCATCGGAAACACTGAAGCTTTCTTT. Amino acid sequence: CASSQDFQGIGNTEAFF. This rearrangement joins TRBV4-2 to TRBJ1-1, with D possibly TRBD1 on 5 matching bases. V lost 0 bases, J lost 2 bases, and 16 bases lay in between. CDR1 and CDR2 (germline): LGHNA, YNFKEQ. This CDR3 contains 17 residues.

This clonotype turned up a few times. This rearrangement joins TRBV6-2 or TRBV6-3 to TRBJ1-2; TRBD1 might be the D (6 bases). Trimming stripped 3 bases from V and 4 bases from J, with 15 bases between. The CDR3 covers 15 residues. CDR1 MNHEY and CDR2 SVGEGT come from the germline V gene. The CDR3 DNA is TGTGCCAGCAGTTATCGCCGACAGGACCCCTATGGCTACACCTTC. It encodes CASSYRRQDPYGYTF.

This clonotype occurred many times. The chain has TRBV28 and TRBJ2-7; D call uncertain. Trimming shortened V by 6 bases and J by 2 bases, and 14 bases separated the two germline ends. The CDR3 sequence is 14 residues long. Germline V gene lookup returns CDR1 MDHEN and CDR2 SYDVKM. The CDR3: CASSPVLVTYEQYF. The CDR3 bases are TGTGCCAGCAGCCCCGTTCTAGTCACCTACGAGCAGTACTTC.

The chain couples TRBV12-3 or TRBV12-4 to TRBJ1-5; D is unresolved. V dropped 3 bases and J dropped 2 bases, with 23 bases sitting between them. The CDR3 contains 19 residues. DNA for the CDR3: TGTGCCAGCAGTTTCGTTAAGCCTGGGAGGTATATGGGCAATCAGCCCCAGCATTTT. It is translated as CASSFVKPGRYMGNQPQHF.

This clonotype has ten or more counts. The chain is built from TRBV27 and TRBJ2-7, with 7 bases matching TRBD2. The J segment lost 3 bases and the V segment lost 5 bases, leaving 7 bases of the junction unmatched. Germline-derived CDR1 and CDR2 are MNHEY and SMNVEV (reference sequence). CDR3 length: 14 residues. The CDR3 nucleotides read TGTGCCAGCAGTACCCAAAGCGGGGTCTACGAGCAGTACTTC. Amino acid sequence: CASSTQSGVYEQYF.

The sample holds many counts of this clonotype. The chain has TRBV6-5 and TRBJ2-2; the D is unclear. V lost 5 bases and J lost 1, with 5 bases in between. CDR3 size: 13 residues. CDR1 and CDR2 (germline): MNHEY, SVGAGI. The CDR3 region is CASSNENTGELFF. CDR3 DNA: TGTGCCAGCAGTAACGAGAACACCGGGGAGCTGTTTTTT.